Many counts were recorded for the clone carrying this T cell receptor (beta chain). Its antigen is unidentified. Gene names are the mouse ones. The CDR3 end lies 4 residues beyond the end of the read and is filled in from the germline J gene. CDR3 length equals 16 residues. Germline V CDR1 and CDR2: NNHDY, SYVADS. The V and J ends lost 1 base and 2 bases, in that order; junction bases with no gene match: 5. The data derive from a study of CD8+ T cells in alopecia areata. Study as a whole: It was approximately 6-10-week-old female C3H/HeJ mice that received skin from approximately 6-12-month-old C3H/HeJ graft donors with spontaneous alopecia. Study-wide findings and caveats: Compared with mice, patients displayed less clear TCR sharing, possibly for HLA-related reasons.

Isolated RNA was reverse transcribed into cDNA used as the sequencing template. Some clones are missing from TCRdb's copy, which holds only in-frame ones; the method was immunoSEQ multiplex PCR. The sample presents about 120,000 clones, none singletons. This chain links TRBV13-3 with TRBJ2-3; TRBD2 agrees at 9 bases. The source is a C3H/HeJ mouse with alopecia areata. Strain haplotype at MHC: H2-k. The sequenced sample was lesional skin. Partial CDR3 DNA: TGTGCCAGCAGTGATTGGGGGGGCGCGAATGCAGAA. Its protein product is CASSDWGGANAE. The complete CDR3 sequence is CASSDWGGANAETLYF.